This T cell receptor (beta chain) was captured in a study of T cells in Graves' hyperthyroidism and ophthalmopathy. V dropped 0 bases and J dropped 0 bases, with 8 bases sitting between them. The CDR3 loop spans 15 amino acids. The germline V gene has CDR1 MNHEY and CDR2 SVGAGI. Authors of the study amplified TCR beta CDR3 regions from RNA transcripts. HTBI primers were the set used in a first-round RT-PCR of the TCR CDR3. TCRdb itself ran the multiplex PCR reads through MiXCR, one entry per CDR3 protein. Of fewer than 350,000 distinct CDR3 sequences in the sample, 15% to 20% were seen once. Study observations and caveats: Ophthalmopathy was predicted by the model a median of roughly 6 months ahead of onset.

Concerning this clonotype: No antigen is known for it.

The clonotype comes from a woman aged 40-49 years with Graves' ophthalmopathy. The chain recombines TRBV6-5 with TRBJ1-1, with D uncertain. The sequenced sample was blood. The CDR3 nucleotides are TGTGCCAGCAGTTACTCGTCAAGGGTGAACACTGAAGCTTTCTTT. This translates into CASSYSSRVNTEAFF.